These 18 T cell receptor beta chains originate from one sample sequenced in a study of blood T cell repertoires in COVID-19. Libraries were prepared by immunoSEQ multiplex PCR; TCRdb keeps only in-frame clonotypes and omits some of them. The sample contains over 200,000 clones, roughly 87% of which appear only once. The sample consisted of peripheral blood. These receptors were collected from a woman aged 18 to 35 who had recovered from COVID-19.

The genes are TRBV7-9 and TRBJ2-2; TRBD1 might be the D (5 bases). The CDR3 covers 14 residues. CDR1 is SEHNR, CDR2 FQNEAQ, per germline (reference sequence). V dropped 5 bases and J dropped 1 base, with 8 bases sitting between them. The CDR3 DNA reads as TGTGCCAGCAGCAGAACAGGGAACACCGGGGAGCTGTTTTTT. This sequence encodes CASSRTGNTGELFF.

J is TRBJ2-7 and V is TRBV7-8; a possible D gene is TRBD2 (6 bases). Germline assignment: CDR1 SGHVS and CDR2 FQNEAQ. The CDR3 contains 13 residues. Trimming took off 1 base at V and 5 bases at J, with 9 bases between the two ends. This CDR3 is CASSLGGIHEQYF. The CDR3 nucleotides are TGTGCCAGCAGCTTAGGCGGGATCCACGAGCAGTACTTC.

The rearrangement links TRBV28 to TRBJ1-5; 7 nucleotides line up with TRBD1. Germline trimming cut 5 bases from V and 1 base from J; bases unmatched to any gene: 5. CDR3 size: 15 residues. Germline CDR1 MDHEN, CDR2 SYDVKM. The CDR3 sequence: CASSEDRRSNQPQHF. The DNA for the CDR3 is TGTGCCAGCAGTGAGGACAGGCGCAGCAATCAGCCCCAGCATTTT.

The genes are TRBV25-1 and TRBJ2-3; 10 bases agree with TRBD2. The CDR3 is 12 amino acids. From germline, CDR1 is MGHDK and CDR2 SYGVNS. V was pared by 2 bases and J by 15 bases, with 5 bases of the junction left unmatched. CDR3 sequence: CASSEMTSGFYF. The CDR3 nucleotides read TGTGCCAGCAGTGAAATGACTAGCGGGTTCTATTTT.

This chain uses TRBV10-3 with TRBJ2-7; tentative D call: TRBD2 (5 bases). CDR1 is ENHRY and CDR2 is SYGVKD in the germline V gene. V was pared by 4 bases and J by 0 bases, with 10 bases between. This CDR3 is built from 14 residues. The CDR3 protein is CAISGTSNSYEQYF. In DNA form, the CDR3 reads TGTGCCATCAGTGGGACTTCGAACTCCTACGAGCAGTACTTC.

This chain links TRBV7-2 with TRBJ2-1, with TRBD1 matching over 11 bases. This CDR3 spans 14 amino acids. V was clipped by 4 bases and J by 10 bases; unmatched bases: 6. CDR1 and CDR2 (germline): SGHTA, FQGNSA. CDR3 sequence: CASSSRDRGGEQFF. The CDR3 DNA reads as TGTGCCAGCAGCTCCCGGGACAGGGGGGGAGAGCAGTTCTTC.

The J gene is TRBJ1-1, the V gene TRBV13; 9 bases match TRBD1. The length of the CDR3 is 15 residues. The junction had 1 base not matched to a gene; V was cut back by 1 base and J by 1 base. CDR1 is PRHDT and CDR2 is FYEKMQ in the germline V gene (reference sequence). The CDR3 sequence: CASSLEGQGNTEAFF. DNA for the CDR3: TGTGCCAGCAGCTTAGAGGGACAGGGGAACACTGAAGCTTTCTTT.

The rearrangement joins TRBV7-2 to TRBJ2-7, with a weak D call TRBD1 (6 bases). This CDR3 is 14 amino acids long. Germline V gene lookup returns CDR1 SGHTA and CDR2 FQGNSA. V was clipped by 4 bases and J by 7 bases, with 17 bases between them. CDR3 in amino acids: CASSYLNWGQEQYF. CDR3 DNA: TGTGCCAGCAGCTATTTAAACTGGGGGCAGGAGCAGTACTTC.

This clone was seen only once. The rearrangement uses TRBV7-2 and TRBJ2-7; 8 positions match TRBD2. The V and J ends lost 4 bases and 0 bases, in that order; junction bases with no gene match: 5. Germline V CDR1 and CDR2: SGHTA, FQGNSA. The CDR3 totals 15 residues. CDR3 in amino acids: CASSWEREPSYEQYF. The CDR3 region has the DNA TGTGCCAGCAGCTGGGAGCGGGAGCCCTCCTACGAGCAGTACTTC.

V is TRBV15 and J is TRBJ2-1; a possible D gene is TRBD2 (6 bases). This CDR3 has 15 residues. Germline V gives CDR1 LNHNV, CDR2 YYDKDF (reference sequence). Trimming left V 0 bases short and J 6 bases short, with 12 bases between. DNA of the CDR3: TGTGCCACCAGCAGAGAGCGGGGCCCGGGCAATGAGCAGTTCTTC. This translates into CATSRERGPGNEQFF.

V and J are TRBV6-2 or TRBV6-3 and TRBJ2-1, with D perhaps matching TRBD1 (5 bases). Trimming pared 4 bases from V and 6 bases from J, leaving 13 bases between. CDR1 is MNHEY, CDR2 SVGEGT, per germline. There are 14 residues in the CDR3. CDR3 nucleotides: TGTGCCAGCAGTTCTGCAGGGCTTAGCAATGAGCAGTTCTTC. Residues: CASSSAGLSNEQFF.

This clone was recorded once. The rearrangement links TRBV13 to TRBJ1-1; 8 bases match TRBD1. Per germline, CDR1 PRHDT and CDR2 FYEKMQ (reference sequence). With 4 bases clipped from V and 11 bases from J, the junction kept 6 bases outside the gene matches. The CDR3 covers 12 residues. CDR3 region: CASSSGTGIAFF. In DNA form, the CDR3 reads TGTGCCAGCAGCTCCGGGACAGGAATTGCTTTCTTT.

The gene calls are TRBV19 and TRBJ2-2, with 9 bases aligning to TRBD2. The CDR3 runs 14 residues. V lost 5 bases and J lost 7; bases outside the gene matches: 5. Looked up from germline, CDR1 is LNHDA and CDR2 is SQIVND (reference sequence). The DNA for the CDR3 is TGTGCCAGTAGTTTGGCGGGAGGGCACGGGGAGCTGTTTTTT. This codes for CASSLAGGHGELFF.

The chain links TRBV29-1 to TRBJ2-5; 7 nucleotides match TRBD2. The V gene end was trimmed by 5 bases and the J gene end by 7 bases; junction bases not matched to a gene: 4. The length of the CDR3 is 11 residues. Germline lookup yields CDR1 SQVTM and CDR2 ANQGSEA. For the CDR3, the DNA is TGCAGCGTTACTGGGGGGGGGACCCAGTACTTC. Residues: CSVTGGGTQYF.

The CDR3 DNA is TGTGCCAGCAGCCAATGGGAGCTCAGAAATGAGCAGTTCTTC. Encoded protein: CASSQWELRNEQFF. The rearrangement joins TRBV3-1 (or the pseudogene TRBV3-2) to TRBJ2-1; D is perhaps TRBD2 (5 bases). CDR1 is LGHDT, CDR2 YNNKEL, per germline (reference sequence). Trimming shortened V by 2 bases and J by 7 bases, and 12 bases separated the two germline ends. CDR3 size: 14 residues.

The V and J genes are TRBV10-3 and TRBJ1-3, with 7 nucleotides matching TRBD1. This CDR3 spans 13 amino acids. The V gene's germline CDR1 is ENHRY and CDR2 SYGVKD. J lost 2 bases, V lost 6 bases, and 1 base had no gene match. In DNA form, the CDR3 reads TGTGCCATCAGGGGGACAGCTGGAAACACCATATATTTT. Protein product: CAIRGTAGNTIYF.

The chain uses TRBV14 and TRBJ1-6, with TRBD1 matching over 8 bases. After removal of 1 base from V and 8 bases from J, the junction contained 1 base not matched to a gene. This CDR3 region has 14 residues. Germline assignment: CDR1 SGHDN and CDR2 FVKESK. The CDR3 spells CASSQGQGYSPLHF. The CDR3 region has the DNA TGTGCCAGCAGCCAAGGACAGGGGTATTCACCCCTCCACTTT.

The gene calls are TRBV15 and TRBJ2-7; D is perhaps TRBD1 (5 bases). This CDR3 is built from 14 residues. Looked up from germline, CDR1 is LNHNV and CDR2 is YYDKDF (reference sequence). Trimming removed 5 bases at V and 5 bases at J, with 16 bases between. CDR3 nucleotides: TGTGCCACCAGCTTCGCAGGGTGGGATAACGAGCAGTACTTC. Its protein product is CATSFAGWDNEQYF.